The 25 T cell receptor beta chains below all came from one sample that was sequenced in a study of CD8 T cells in Susac syndrome. When the RNA was reverse transcribed, random hexamers were used with an input of roughly 0.5 to 1 ug. TCRdb re-derived calls from the immunoSEQ multiplex PCR reads in MiXCR, one entry per CDR3 protein. The table includes 200,000 to 250,000 distinct CDR3 sequences, 93% detected once. The sequencing input was CD4+ T cells from PBMCs. The receptors stem from a human donor with multiple sclerosis.

This clonotype was counted a single time. The V gene is TRBV15, the J gene TRBJ1-5; D remains ambiguous. The CDR3 consists of 15 residues. V was shortened by 5 bases and J by 6 bases, with 17 bases between the two germline ends. Germline CDR1 and CDR2: LNHNV and YYDKDF (reference sequence). CDR3 loop: CATSLLDGGIQPQHF. The CDR3 region has the DNA TGTGCCACCAGCTTACTGGACGGTGGGATTCAGCCCCAGCATTTT.

The chain has TRBV20-1 and TRBJ2-5, with D uncertain. CDR1 is DFQATT and CDR2 is SNEGSKA in the germline V gene (reference sequence). The CDR3 covers 12 residues. The V and J ends lost 0 bases and 5 bases respectively, with 7 bases between them. CDR3 residues: CSAREGGETQYF. DNA for the CDR3: TGCAGTGCTAGAGAAGGTGGGGAGACCCAGTACTTC.

The chain joins TRBV7-9 to TRBJ1-4, with TRBD1 matching 7 bases. The CDR3 consists of 14 residues. Germline V gene lookup returns CDR1 SEHNR and CDR2 FQNEAQ (reference sequence). The V and J ends lost 3 bases and 4 bases, in that order; junction bases with no gene match: 2. CDR3 in amino acids: CASSLGQINEKLFF. CDR3 coding DNA: TGTGCCAGCAGCTTGGGACAGATTAATGAAAAACTGTTTTTT.

J is TRBJ1-4 and V is TRBV4-2; D remains unclear. Trimming stripped 0 bases from V and 11 bases from J, with 13 bases between. This CDR3 is built from 14 residues. The germline V gene encodes CDR1 LGHNA and CDR2 YNFKEQ. The CDR3 region has the DNA TGTGCCAGCAGCCAAGATCGAGGTCCGGGGAAACTGTTTTTT. Translated, it gives CASSQDRGPGKLFF.

In nucleotides, the CDR3 is TGTGCCAGCAGTCAAGTCAGACTAGCGGGACCTAATGAGCAGTTCTTC. Amino acid sequence: CASSQVRLAGPNEQFF. The J gene is TRBJ2-1, the V gene TRBV6-6, with TRBD2 matching over 11 bases. The CDR3 totals 16 residues. J was trimmed by 7 bases and V by 5 bases; bases with no gene match: 10. CDR1 and CDR2 from the germline V gene are MNHNY and SVGAGI (reference sequence).

The gene calls are TRBV5-4 and TRBJ2-1; no clear D gene. The CDR3 runs 14 residues. CDR1 SGHNT and CDR2 YYREEE come from the germline V gene (reference sequence). Trimming cost V 4 bases and J 5 bases, with 13 bases left between them. CDR3 nucleotide sequence: TGTGCCAGCAGCACTGAACGACGGGACAATGAGCAGTTCTTC. Translation: CASSTERRDNEQFF.

The gene calls are TRBV7-9 and TRBJ1-5; D is undetermined. CDR3 length: 13 residues. Germline values: CDR1 SEHNR, CDR2 FQNEAQ (reference sequence). With 6 bases removed from V and 4 bases from J, the gap between germline ends came to 10 bases. Here the CDR3 reads CASSQIPNQPQHF. CDR3 DNA: TGTGCCAGCAGTCAAATCCCTAATCAGCCCCAGCATTTT.

This sequence joins TRBV24-1 and TRBJ2-6, with D perhaps matching TRBD1 (5 bases). Germline values: CDR1 KGHDR, CDR2 SFDVKD. The CDR3 is 16 residues long. Trimming pared 4 bases from V and 0 bases from J, leaving 9 bases between. CDR3 sequence (DNA): TGTGCCACCAGTGACACCAGGGCCTCTGGGGCCAACGTCCTGACTTTC. This gives the protein CATSDTRASGANVLTF.

The rearrangement joins TRBV7-2 to TRBJ1-1; D is unresolved. The CDR3 runs 13 residues. The V gene's germline CDR1 is SGHTA and CDR2 FQGNSA. The V end was cut by 2 bases, the J end by 0 bases, with 4 bases between. The CDR3 sequence: CASSLRMNTEAFF. The CDR3 coding sequence is TGTGCCAGCAGCTTAAGGATGAACACTGAAGCTTTCTTT. Variable domain in full (rest from reference TRBV7-2 and TRBJ1-1): GAGVSQSPSNKVTEKGKDVELRCDPISGHTALYWYRQSLGQGLEFLIYFQGNSAPDKSGLPSDRFSAERTGGSVSTLTIQRTQQEDSAVYLCASSLRMNTEAFFGQGTRLTVV.

J is TRBJ2-5 and V is TRBV7-3; 13 bases are shared with TRBD2. With 5 bases clipped from V and 1 base from J, the junction kept 1 base outside the gene matches. Germline assignment: CDR1 SGHTA and CDR2 FQGTGA. The CDR3 covers 15 residues. The CDR3 nucleotides read TGTGCCAGCAGCAGGACTAGCGGGAGCCAAGAGACCCAGTACTTC. This sequence encodes CASSRTSGSQETQYF.

The genes are TRBV6-1 and TRBJ2-1; TRBD1 or TRBD2 may be the D gene (5 bases each). CDR1 MNHNS and CDR2 SASEGT come from the germline V gene. The CDR3 covers 15 residues. Between the trimmed V and J ends, which lost 7 bases and 8 bases, there was a span of 21 bases. DNA of the CDR3: TGTGCCAGCACCAACGCCTGGGGGTCTGGGGATGAGCAGTTCTTC. Translation gives CASTNAWGSGDEQFF.

The rearrangement links TRBV30 to TRBJ1-3, with TRBD1 matching 9 bases. V lost 0 bases, J lost 4 bases, and 4 bases stayed unmatched. The CDR3 length is 15 residues. In germline, CDR1 is GTSNPN, CDR2 SVGIG (reference sequence). The CDR3: CAWSVQGARGNTIYF. DNA of the CDR3: TGTGCCTGGAGTGTACAGGGGGCTAGAGGAAACACCATATATTTT. The full variable domain, in which reference TRBV30 and TRBJ1-3 provide the parts outside the CDR3, is SQTIHQWPATLVQPVGSPLSLECTVEGTSNPNLYWYRQAAGRGLQLLFYSVGIGQISSEVPQNLSASRPQDRQFILSSKKLLLSDSGFYLCAWSVQGARGNTIYFGEGSWLTVV.

The gene calls are TRBV20-1 and TRBJ1-1; TRBD1 is a possible D gene (5 bases). The CDR3 is made up of 13 amino acids. The V end was cut by 4 bases, the J end by 8 bases, with 17 bases between. Germline lookup yields CDR1 DFQATT and CDR2 SNEGSKA (reference sequence). The CDR3 sequence: CSATLPGRPEAFF. DNA for the CDR3: TGCAGTGCTACCCTCCCGGGACGTCCAGAAGCTTTCTTT.

This sequence joins TRBV5-4 and TRBJ2-3; possible D gene TRBD2, 6 bases. CDR3 size: 14 residues. Between the trimmed V and J ends, which lost 1 base and 6 bases, there was a span of 12 bases. Germline CDR1 SGHNT, CDR2 YYREEE (reference sequence). The CDR3 nucleotides read TGTGCCAGCAGCTTGAAGCCGGGGGTGGATACGCAGTATTTT. Amino acids: CASSLKPGVDTQYF.

The V and J genes are TRBV30 and TRBJ1-2, with D possibly TRBD1 on 6 matching bases. Trimming took 0 bases from V and 8 from J, leaving 13 bases between them. The CDR3 length is 13 residues. Germline CDR1 GTSNPN, CDR2 SVGIG (reference sequence). CDR3 sequence reads: CAWSVNREAGYTF. For the CDR3, the DNA is TGTGCCTGGAGTGTAAACAGGGAAGCAGGCTACACCTTC.

The chain is built from TRBV9 and TRBJ1-1; TRBD1 matches 8 bases. Per the germline V gene, CDR1 is SGDLS and CDR2 is YYNGEE. V was pared by 2 bases and J by 4 bases, with 10 bases of the junction left unmatched. This CDR3 contains 16 residues. CDR3: CASSVTQGEVGTEAFF. The CDR3, as DNA: TGTGCCAGCAGCGTGACACAGGGGGAGGTTGGCACTGAAGCTTTCTTT.

This clonotype was seen more than once but under ten times. V and J are TRBV6-5 and TRBJ2-7, with D possibly called TRBD1 or TRBD2 (6 bases each). The germline CDR1 and CDR2 sequences are MNHEY and SVGAGI. V lost 8 bases and J lost 5, with 10 bases in between. The CDR3 is made up of 11 amino acids. CDR3 in amino acids: CASFRGHEQYF. The CDR3 nucleotides are TGTGCCAGCTTCCGGGGGCACGAGCAGTACTTC.

The chain carries TRBV5-1 and TRBJ1-6; 9 bases line up with TRBD1. Trimming at V came to 4 bases and at J to 5 bases, leaving 4 bases not matched to a gene. Looked up from germline, CDR1 is SGHRS and CDR2 is YFSETQ. The CDR3 consists of 15 residues. CDR3 sequence reads: CASSRDRANNSPLHF. CDR3 nucleotide sequence: TGCGCCAGCAGCAGGGACAGGGCCAATAATTCACCCCTCCACTTT.

The chain carries TRBV20-1 and TRBJ2-1; TRBD2 agrees at 7 bases. V gave up 0 bases and J gave up 2 bases; unmatched junction bases: 4. This CDR3 has 15 residues. Per germline, CDR1 DFQATT and CDR2 SNEGSKA (reference sequence). The CDR3 is CSARDWREPYNEQFF. The CDR3 region has the DNA TGCAGTGCTAGAGATTGGCGGGAGCCCTACAATGAGCAGTTCTTC.

The CDR3 here is CASSLREAGNTIYF. As DNA, the CDR3 is TGTGCCAGCAGTTTGAGGGAGGCGGGAAACACCATATATTTT. The chain carries TRBV12-3 or TRBV12-4 and TRBJ1-3; no definite D call. The CDR3 contains 14 residues. The germline V and J ends were trimmed by 3 bases and 4 bases, with 10 bases remaining between them.

J is TRBJ1-1 and V is TRBV5-1; 7 bases are a match to TRBD1. CDR3 length: 14 residues. The V gene end was trimmed by 4 bases and the J gene end by 4 bases; junction bases not matched to a gene: 7. Germline V gene sequence: CDR1 SGHRS, CDR2 YFSETQ. The CDR3 loop reads CASSAQGQGTEAFF. The DNA for the CDR3 is TGCGCCAGCAGCGCACAGGGGCAAGGCACTGAAGCTTTCTTT.

The V call is TRBV6-4, the J call TRBJ1-2; D is undetermined. Trimming took off 4 bases at V and 8 bases at J, with 14 bases between the two ends. CDR1 MRHNA and CDR2 SNTAGT come from the germline V gene. The CDR3 has 13 amino acids. The CDR3 nucleotides read TGTGCCAGCAGTGCTGGCCGGATATCCGGCTACACCTTC. Amino acid sequence: CASSAGRISGYTF.

J is TRBJ1-6 and V is TRBV7-8; tentative D call: TRBD1 (5 bases). The CDR3 is 15 residues long. V was clipped by 7 bases and J by 4 bases, with 14 bases between them. Germline CDR1 is SGHVS and CDR2 is FQNEAQ. The CDR3 bases are TGTGCCAGCACTGCAAGGGACGGATATAATTCACCCCTCCACTTT. Its translation is CASTARDGYNSPLHF.

This sequence joins TRBV3-1 and TRBJ1-5, with D tentatively TRBD1 (6 bases). Germline V gene lookup returns CDR1 LGHDT and CDR2 YNNKEL (reference sequence). CDR3 length equals 13 residues. Trimming shortened V by 1 base and J by 11 bases, and 12 bases separated the two germline ends. The CDR3 DNA is TGTGCCAGCAGCCAAGTCAGGGGTTTAGCCCAGCATTTT. Amino acids: CASSQVRGLAQHF.

The chain carries TRBV7-2 and TRBJ1-5; tentative D call: TRBD1 (5 bases). The CDR3 has 14 residues. The V end was cut by 1 base, the J end by 3 bases, with 7 bases between. Germline CDR1 SGHTA, CDR2 FQGNSA. CDR3 nucleotide sequence: TGTGCCAGCAGCTTAGGGGGCCCCAATCAGCCCCAGCATTTT. Its protein is CASSLGGPNQPQHF.